The TCR beta chain described here comes from a study of control samples from healthy donors and cancer patients. This table comes from immunoSEQ multiplex PCR, and its TCRdb copy is limited to in-frame clones, with some not included. This sample has about 80,000 clones, with roughly 82% found just once. Germline assignment: CDR1 ENHRY and CDR2 SYGVKD. Trimming took off 10 bases at V and 4 bases at J, with 17 bases between the two ends. CDR3 length: 13 amino acids. Sample: PBMCs. The TCR comes from a man aged 55 to 69 with head and neck cancer. The chain recombines TRBV10-3 with TRBJ2-7; TRBD1 might be the D (5 bases). The CDR3 protein is CASQYYTGYEQYF. CDR3 coding DNA: TGTGCCAGCCAGTACTATACAGGATACGAGCAGTACTTC.